These T cell receptor beta chains were read from a single sample in a study of neurological immune-mediated disorders. Via MiXCR, TCRdb re-called the 5' RACE reads, giving one row per CDR3 protein. Among approximately 74,000 distinct CDR3 sequences listed, roughly 5.6% were seen once. Sequenced sample: PBMCs. Every receptor here comes from a man aged 18 to 30 with multiple sclerosis. CDR3s include the opening cysteine and the closing phenylalanine or tryptophan. Fields, in order: CDR3 protein, CDR3 DNA, V gene, J gene, D gene, clone size. D genes are given only for firm matches. Expanded clones are given a class, and other clones once, few, many or no size at all.

cdr3_aa: CSRSVLTTSGSYEQYF
cdr3_nt: TGCAGTCGCTCCGTTCTGACGACTAGCGGGTCCTACGAGCAGTACTTC
v_call: TRBV20-1
j_call: TRBJ2-7
d_call: TRBD2
clone_size: many

cdr3_aa: CASAQGGPGKTKYF
cdr3_nt: TGTGCCAGCGCTCAGGGAGGTCCAGGAAAAACCAAATATTTT
v_call: TRBV6-5
j_call: TRBJ1-3
d_call: .
clone_size: .

cdr3_aa: CASSLASALGTEAFF
cdr3_nt: TGTGCCAGCAGTTTAGCGTCGGCCCTAGGGACTGAAGCTTTCTTT
v_call: TRBV12-3/TRBV12-4
j_call: TRBJ1-1
d_call: .
clone_size: many

cdr3_aa: CASSVDVGLSSNQPQHF
cdr3_nt: TGTGCCAGCAGCGTAGATGTGGGACTCAGTAGCAATCAGCCCCAGCATTTT
v_call: TRBV9
j_call: TRBJ1-5
d_call: .
clone_size: many

cdr3_aa: CSATGTGNEQFF
cdr3_nt: TGCAGTGCTACCGGGACAGGGAATGAGCAGTTCTTC
v_call: TRBV20-1
j_call: TRBJ2-1
d_call: TRBD1
clone_size: many

cdr3_aa: CASSLSASGPYEQYF
cdr3_nt: TGTGCCAGCAGTTTATCGGCTAGCGGGCCCTACGAGCAGTACTTC
v_call: TRBV27
j_call: TRBJ2-7
d_call: TRBD2
clone_size: many

cdr3_aa: CATSSLVRDYGYTF
cdr3_nt: TGTGCCACCAGCAGTTTAGTCAGGGACTATGGCTACACCTTC
v_call: TRBV15
j_call: TRBJ1-2
d_call: .
clone_size: .

cdr3_aa: CAISESEHQPQHF
cdr3_nt: TGTGCCATCAGTGAATCGGAACATCAGCCCCAGCATTTT
v_call: TRBV10-3
j_call: TRBJ1-5
d_call: .
clone_size: many

cdr3_aa: CSVELVKGTDEQFF
cdr3_nt: TGCAGCGTTGAGTTGGTTAAGGGCACCGATGAGCAGTTCTTC
v_call: TRBV29-1
j_call: TRBJ2-1
d_call: .
clone_size: many

cdr3_aa: CSVGQGNYNEQFF
cdr3_nt: TGCAGCGTTGGACAGGGGAACTACAATGAGCAGTTCTTC
v_call: TRBV29-1
j_call: TRBJ2-1
d_call: TRBD1
clone_size: many

cdr3_aa: CASRPGGEKPDTQYF
cdr3_nt: TGTGCCAGCAGGCCAGGCGGGGAGAAGCCAGATACGCAGTATTTT
v_call: TRBV5-4
j_call: TRBJ2-3
d_call: .
clone_size: many

cdr3_aa: CASSFYATEAFF
cdr3_nt: TGTGCCAGCAGCTTTTACGCAACTGAAGCTTTCTTT
v_call: TRBV13
j_call: TRBJ1-1
d_call: .
clone_size: many

cdr3_aa: CASSQAKGSPLHF
cdr3_nt: TGTGCCAGCAGCCAAGCTAAAGGGTCACCCCTCCACTTT
v_call: TRBV3-1
j_call: TRBJ1-6
d_call: .
clone_size: few

cdr3_aa: CSVDGKYEQYF
cdr3_nt: TGCAGCGTTGATGGAAAGTACGAGCAGTACTTC
v_call: TRBV29-1
j_call: TRBJ2-7
d_call: .
clone_size: many

cdr3_aa: CSATGGVNTEAFF
cdr3_nt: TGCAGTGCTACGGGCGGAGTGAACACTGAAGCTTTCTTT
v_call: TRBV20-1
j_call: TRBJ1-1
d_call: .
clone_size: many

cdr3_aa: CASSSDRGPYNEQFF
cdr3_nt: TGTGCCAGCAGCTCGGACAGGGGCCCCTACAATGAGCAGTTCTTC
v_call: TRBV5-5
j_call: TRBJ2-1
d_call: TRBD1
clone_size: many

cdr3_aa: CASSLDQVGDTQYF
cdr3_nt: TGTGCCAGCAGCTTAGACCAGGTGGGAGATACGCAGTATTTT
v_call: TRBV7-9
j_call: TRBJ2-3
d_call: .
clone_size: many

cdr3_aa: CASSPRRVDIVHEQYF
cdr3_nt: TGTGCCAGCAGCCCCAGGAGGGTAGATATCGTACACGAGCAGTACTTC
v_call: TRBV11-1
j_call: TRBJ2-7
d_call: .
clone_size: many

cdr3_aa: CASSYSVASYEQYF
cdr3_nt: TGTGCCAGCAGTTATAGCGTGGCCTCCTACGAGCAGTACTTC
v_call: TRBV12-3/TRBV12-4
j_call: TRBJ2-7
d_call: .
clone_size: many

cdr3_aa: CASSLRGAGGEQFF
cdr3_nt: TGCGCCAGCAGCTTGCGCGGGGCCGGGGGGGAGCAGTTCTTC
v_call: TRBV5-1
j_call: TRBJ2-1
d_call: TRBD2
clone_size: many

cdr3_aa: CSARDPFMVGSSGNQPQHF
cdr3_nt: TGCAGTGCTAGAGATCCATTTATGGTAGGGAGCTCGGGCAATCAGCCCCAGCATTTT
v_call: TRBV20-1
j_call: TRBJ1-5
d_call: .
clone_size: many

cdr3_aa: CSAARGTNSYEQYF
cdr3_nt: TGCAGTGCTGCCCGCGGGACTAACTCCTACGAGCAGTACTTC
v_call: TRBV20-1
j_call: TRBJ2-7
d_call: TRBD2
clone_size: many

cdr3_aa: CSARDSGGDQETQYF
cdr3_nt: TGCAGTGCTAGAGATTCAGGGGGAGACCAAGAGACCCAGTACTTC
v_call: TRBV20-1
j_call: TRBJ2-5
d_call: TRBD1
clone_size: medium-sized

cdr3_aa: CSVGQGHGELFF
cdr3_nt: TGCAGCGTAGGACAGGGCCACGGGGAGCTGTTTTTT
v_call: TRBV29-1
j_call: TRBJ2-2
d_call: TRBD1
clone_size: many

cdr3_aa: CSAEQGDQPQNF
cdr3_nt: TGCAGTGCAGAACAGGGGGACCAGCCCCAGAATTTT
v_call: TRBV20-1
j_call: TRBJ1-5
d_call: TRBD1
clone_size: few

cdr3_aa: CASSSISGSSYEQYF
cdr3_nt: TGTGCCAGCAGCTCCATTAGCGGGAGCTCCTACGAGCAGTACTTC
v_call: TRBV11-2
j_call: TRBJ2-7
d_call: TRBD2
clone_size: many

cdr3_aa: CASSSDGRTSRYEQYF
cdr3_nt: TGTGCCAGCAGCTCTGATGGGCGGACTAGCCGTTACGAGCAGTACTTC
v_call: TRBV3-1
j_call: TRBJ2-7
d_call: TRBD2
clone_size: many

cdr3_aa: CASSSTGTSGPNEQFF
cdr3_nt: TGTGCCAGCAGTTCAACCGGGACTAGCGGCCCCAATGAGCAGTTCTTC
v_call: TRBV27
j_call: TRBJ2-1
d_call: TRBD2
clone_size: many